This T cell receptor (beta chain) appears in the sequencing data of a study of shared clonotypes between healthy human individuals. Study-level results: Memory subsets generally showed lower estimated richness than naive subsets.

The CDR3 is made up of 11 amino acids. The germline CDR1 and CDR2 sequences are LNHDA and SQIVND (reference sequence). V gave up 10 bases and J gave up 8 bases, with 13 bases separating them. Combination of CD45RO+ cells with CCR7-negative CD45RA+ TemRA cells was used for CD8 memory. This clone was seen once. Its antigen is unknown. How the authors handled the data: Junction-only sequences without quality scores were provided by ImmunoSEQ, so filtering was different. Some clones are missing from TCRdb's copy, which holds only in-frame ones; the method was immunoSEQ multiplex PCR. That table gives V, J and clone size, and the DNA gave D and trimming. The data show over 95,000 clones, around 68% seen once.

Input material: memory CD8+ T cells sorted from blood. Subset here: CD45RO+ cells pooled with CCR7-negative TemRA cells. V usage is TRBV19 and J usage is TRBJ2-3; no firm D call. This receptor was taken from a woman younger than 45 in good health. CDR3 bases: TGTGCCACCCTGGCTACCGGTACGCAGTATTTT. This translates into CATLATGTQYF.